These 30 T cell receptor beta chains originate from one sample sequenced in a study of T cell responses to AZD1222 COVID-19 vaccine. Method: immunoSEQ multiplex PCR; TCRdb's copy keeps in-frame clones and lacks some. The profile shows some 96,000 clones, roughly 86% of them singletons. The specimen comprised peripheral blood, sampled on day 0 of MenACWY control vaccination. The receptors come from an adult in good health.

CDR3 residues: CASSLAGRANYGYTF. CDR3 sequence (DNA): TGTGCCAGCAGCTTGGCCGGCAGAGCTAACTATGGCTACACCTTC. The gene calls are TRBV5-5 and TRBJ1-2; D is unresolved. This CDR3 has 15 residues. The germline V and J ends were trimmed by 0 bases and 0 bases, with 9 bases remaining between them. The germline CDR1 and CDR2 sequences are SGHKS and YYEKEE (reference sequence). The entire variable domain, with the rest obtained from reference TRBV5-5 and TRBJ1-2, is as follows: DAGVTQSPTHLIKTRGQQVTLRCSPISGHKSVSWYQQVLGQGPQFIFQYYEKEERGRGNFPDRFSARQFPNYSSELNVNALLLGDSALYLCASSLAGRANYGYTFGSGTRLTVV.

The chain carries TRBV10-3 and TRBJ2-2; 9 nucleotides match TRBD1. The CDR3 spans 15 residues. V trimming: 10 bases; J trimming: 9 bases; junction bases outside the gene matches: 15. Per germline, CDR1 ENHRY and CDR2 SYGVKD. CDR3 nucleotides: TGTGCCAGCACAGATTACAGGGGGCGCGTCTGGGAGCTGTTTTTT. As protein: CASTDYRGRVWELFF.

This chain connects TRBV7-9 to TRBJ2-3; D is possibly TRBD2 (5 bases). CDR3 length: 15 residues. The V gene's germline CDR1 is SEHNR and CDR2 FQNEAQ (reference sequence). V dropped 0 bases and J dropped 3 bases, with 10 bases sitting between them. The CDR3 DNA sequence: TGTGCCAGCAGCTTAGCGGGAGTGAGGACAGATACGCAGTATTTT. Translated, it gives CASSLAGVRTDTQYF.

V gene TRBV14 combines with J gene TRBJ2-7; tentative D call: TRBD2 (5 bases). The CDR3 is 15 residues long. Trimming left V 0 bases short and J 3 bases short, with 12 bases between. Germline CDR1 and CDR2: SGHDN and FVKESK. The CDR3 nucleotides are TGTGCCAGCAGCCAAGACAGCCCCCGGGGCTACGAGCAGTACTTC. It is translated as CASSQDSPRGYEQYF.

This clone was picked up one time. The V call is TRBV28, the J call TRBJ1-5; 8 positions agree with TRBD1. Germline V lookup: CDR1 MDHEN, CDR2 SYDVKM. The CDR3 covers 16 residues. Trimming cost V 2 bases and J 5 bases; bases outside gene matches: 8. DNA for the CDR3: TGTGCCAGCAGTTTACCCCAGGGGGCAGGGGATCAGCCCCAGCATTTT. As protein: CASSLPQGAGDQPQHF.

This chain joins TRBV4-2 and TRBJ1-5; tentative D call: TRBD1 (5 bases). V gave up 1 base and J gave up 6 bases, with 16 bases separating them. This CDR3 has 16 amino acids. Germline V gene lookup returns CDR1 LGHNA and CDR2 YNFKEQ. The DNA of the CDR3 is TGTGCCAGCAGCCAAGTTTGGGGGGGTGCGGGTCAGCCCCAGCATTTT. It translates to CASSQVWGGAGQPQHF.

V gene TRBV6-2 or TRBV6-3 combines with J gene TRBJ1-1; weak D call: TRBD1 (5 bases). Germline V lookup: CDR1 MNHEY, CDR2 SVGEGT. CDR3 length: 16 residues. Trimming shortened V by 2 bases and J by 1 base, and 14 bases separated the two germline ends. DNA for the CDR3: TGTGCCAGCAGTTACGTAGCAGCTACAGGGAACACTGAAGCTTTCTTT. This encodes CASSYVAATGNTEAFF.

The chain has TRBV4-2 and TRBJ1-6; no clear D. The V and J ends lost 7 bases and 7 bases respectively, with 20 bases between them. The CDR3 spans 16 residues. Germline loops: CDR1 LGHNA, CDR2 YNFKEQ. The CDR3 DNA sequence: TGTGCCAGCACCCGAGGAGACCGGACTTTAAATTCACCCCTCCACTTT. This encodes CASTRGDRTLNSPLHF.

V and J are TRBV7-6 and TRBJ1-3, with TRBD1 matching over 9 bases. The CDR3 has 17 amino acids. Germline V gene data show CDR1 as SGHVS and CDR2 as FNYEAQ. Trimming at V came to 4 bases and at J to 1 base, leaving 8 bases not matched to a gene. CDR3 nucleotides: TGTGCCAGCAGCTGGCGGGACAGGGCAGTTTCTGGAAACACCATATATTTT. This sequence encodes CASSWRDRAVSGNTIYF.

This chain links TRBV2 with TRBJ2-5; D is possibly TRBD2 (7 bases). Germline assignment: CDR1 SNHLY and CDR2 FYNNEI. The CDR3 has 15 residues. The germline V and J ends were trimmed by 8 bases and 1 base, with 17 bases remaining between them. The CDR3: CASGLEGGVQETQYF. In DNA form, the CDR3 reads TGTGCCAGCGGGCTTGAGGGGGGGGTCCAAGAGACCCAGTACTTC.

The CDR3 DNA follows: TGTGCCAGCAGCGCCTTTATGGAGGCAAATTCACCCCTCCACTTT. Translated: CASSAFMEANSPLHF. The rearrangement uses TRBV9 and TRBJ1-6, with D unclear. Between the trimmed V and J ends, which lost 3 bases and 7 bases, there was a span of 14 bases. Per the germline V gene, CDR1 is SGDLS and CDR2 is YYNGEE. The CDR3 extends over 15 amino acids.

The DNA for the CDR3 is TGCGCCAGCAGCCAACTCGGGACTAGCGTGGGCAATGAGCAGTTCTTC. Translation gives CASSQLGTSVGNEQFF. The rearrangement uses TRBV4-3 and TRBJ2-1; TRBD2 agrees at 10 bases. The CDR3 extends over 16 amino acids. The V gene end was trimmed by 2 bases and the J gene end by 6 bases; junction bases not matched to a gene: 7. Germline assignment: CDR1 LGHNA and CDR2 YSLEER.

This clone was recorded only once. The rearrangement links TRBV11-2 to TRBJ1-1; 8 bases match TRBD1. Germline V gene data show CDR1 as SGHAT and CDR2 as FQNNGV. The V gene end was trimmed by 1 base and the J gene end by 8 bases; junction bases not matched to a gene: 6. CDR3 size: 14 residues. The CDR3: CASSLGDRGLEAFF. CDR3 coding DNA: TGTGCCAGCAGCTTAGGAGACAGGGGTTTGGAAGCTTTCTTT.

In its sample, this clone is medium-sized (0.01 to 0.1%). This chain connects TRBV5-1 to TRBJ1-1; the D gene is possibly TRBD1 (6 bases). The CDR3 spans 12 residues. Trimming removed 4 bases from V and 4 bases from J, with 8 bases in between. CDR1 SGHRS and CDR2 YFSETQ come from the germline V gene. Here the CDR3 DNA reads TGCGCCAGCAGCACAGGGAGCACTGAAGCTTTCTTT. This sequence encodes CASSTGSTEAFF.

CDR3 in amino acids: CASSLDWDPTTQYF. As DNA, the CDR3 is TGTGCCAGCAGCTTAGATTGGGACCCCACGACCCAGTACTTC. The chain joins TRBV11-2 to TRBJ2-5, with D perhaps assigned TRBD1 or TRBD2 (5 bases each). The CDR3 is 14 amino acids. Trimming cost V 0 bases and J 7 bases, with 12 bases left between them. Germline lookup yields CDR1 SGHAT and CDR2 FQNNGV.

V and J are TRBV23-1 and TRBJ1-1; perhaps TRBD1 as D (5 bases). TRBV23-1 is recorded as an ORF, its role being uncertain. CDR3 length: 14 residues. V lost 7 bases and J 0 bases, leaving 12 bases between the germline ends. The CDR3 here is CASTPPGMNTEAFF. The CDR3 coding sequence is TGCGCCAGCACCCCCCCAGGGATGAACACTGAAGCTTTCTTT.

The chain couples TRBV5-1 to TRBJ2-2; a weak D match, TRBD1 (6 bases). This CDR3 has 19 residues. CDR1 and CDR2 from the germline V gene are SGHRS and YFSETQ. V lost 0 bases to trimming and J lost 2 bases, with 20 bases between them. The CDR3 spells CASSLAFETGTRNTGELFF. The CDR3 DNA reads as TGCGCCAGCAGCTTGGCCTTCGAGACCGGGACAAGAAACACCGGGGAGCTGTTTTTT.

The chain recombines TRBV4-1 with TRBJ1-5, with 7 bases identical to TRBD1. The CDR3 extends over 17 amino acids. Germline values: CDR1 MGHRA, CDR2 YSYEKL. The V gene end was trimmed by 0 bases and the J gene end by 5 bases; junction bases not matched to a gene: 10. CDR3: CASSQDLGQSFYQPQHF. The CDR3 nucleotides are TGCGCCAGCAGCCAAGATCTGGGACAGAGTTTTTATCAGCCCCAGCATTTT.

On this clone itself: Within the sample, other DNA sequences also encode this same CDR3. The CDR3 here is CASSLGFGNTIYF. The CDR3 DNA reads as TGCGCCAGCAGCTTGGGCTTCGGAAACACCATATATTTT. The chain recombines TRBV5-1 with TRBJ1-3; D gene ambiguous. CDR1 is SGHRS and CDR2 is YFSETQ in the germline V gene. The CDR3 runs 13 residues. Between the trimmed V and J ends, which lost 0 bases and 4 bases, there was a span of 5 bases.

The DNA of the CDR3 is TGTGCCATCAGTGATCTACAGGGAGGGGGCGGGGAGCTGTTTTTT. Its translation is CAISDLQGGGGELFF. The chain combines TRBV10-3 with TRBJ2-2, with TRBD2 as a possible D gene (7 bases). From germline, CDR1 is ENHRY and CDR2 SYGVKD. With 3 bases removed from V and 7 bases from J, the gap between germline ends came to 15 bases. CDR3 length: 15 residues.

V usage is TRBV6-2 or TRBV6-3 and J usage is TRBJ2-7, with TRBD1 matching over 7 bases. The CDR3 totals 13 residues. V shed 6 bases and J 1 base; nucleotides not matched to a gene: 3. Germline V gene data show CDR1 as MNHEY and CDR2 as SVGEGT. This CDR3 reads CASSPTGSYEQYF. CDR3 in DNA: TGTGCCAGCAGCCCGACAGGGTCCTACGAGCAGTACTTC.

The genes are TRBV28 and TRBJ1-5, with no clear D. Germline V gene lookup returns CDR1 MDHEN and CDR2 SYDVKM. Trimming pared 3 bases from V and 0 bases from J, leaving 9 bases between. The CDR3 has 15 amino acids. The CDR3, as DNA: TGTGCCAGCAGTTTTGCCTCTAATAGCAATCAGCCCCAGCATTTT. This encodes CASSFASNSNQPQHF.

V and J are TRBV29-1 and TRBJ2-3; no definite D call. The ends were cut back, 6 bases at V and 8 bases at J, with 9 bases in the middle. This CDR3 has 10 residues. Germline V gene data show CDR1 as SQVTM and CDR2 as ANQGSEA. This CDR3 is CSVQRGTQYF. The CDR3 DNA follows: TGCAGCGTCCAAAGAGGTACGCAGTATTTT.

The chain combines TRBV6-2 or TRBV6-3 with TRBJ1-1; D call uncertain. V was cut by 0 bases and J by 0 bases, with 14 bases left in between. CDR3 length: 17 residues. From germline, CDR1 is MNHEY and CDR2 SVGEGT. The CDR3 sequence: CASSYSYRAPMNTEAFF. As DNA, the CDR3 is TGTGCCAGCAGTTACTCGTATAGGGCCCCAATGAACACTGAAGCTTTCTTT.

V usage is TRBV7-9 and J usage is TRBJ2-5; the match to TRBD1 covers 8 bases. V trimming: 2 bases; J trimming: 5 bases; junction bases outside the gene matches: 7. Per germline, CDR1 SEHNR and CDR2 FQNEAQ (reference sequence). This CDR3 comprises 15 residues. CDR3 amino acids: CASSLNGQGQETQYF. DNA of the CDR3: TGTGCCAGCAGCTTAAATGGACAGGGACAGGAGACCCAGTACTTC. The full variable domain, its missing parts supplied by reference TRBV7-9 and TRBJ2-5, is DTGVSQNPRHKITKRGQNVTFRCDPISEHNRLYWYRQTLGQGPEFLTYFQNEAQLEKSRLLSDRFSAERPKGSFSTLEIQRTEQGDSAMYLCASSLNGQGQETQYFGPGTRLLVL.

V is TRBV5-4 and J is TRBJ1-1; the D is unclear. V lost 4 bases and J 8 bases, leaving 12 bases between the germline ends. CDR3 length equals 12 residues. Germline loops: CDR1 SGHNT, CDR2 YYREEE (reference sequence). The CDR3 DNA follows: TGTGCCAGCAGCCCGGACCCTGGGGAAGCTTTCTTT. Translated: CASSPDPGEAFF.

The chain carries TRBV10-3 and TRBJ2-7; 13 nucleotides match TRBD2. With V trimmed by 2 bases and J by 2 bases, 3 bases remained unmatched. The CDR3 extends over 16 amino acids. Looked up from germline, CDR1 is ENHRY and CDR2 is SYGVKD. The CDR3 DNA reads TGTGCCATCAGTGAGGGGACTAGCGGGACTGCCTACGAGCAGTACTTC. Encoded protein: CAISEGTSGTAYEQYF.

V and J are TRBV9 and TRBJ1-2; D perhaps matches TRBD1 (6 bases). The V gene's germline CDR1 is SGDLS and CDR2 YYNGEE. Trimming took 4 bases from V and 8 from J, leaving 18 bases between them. This CDR3 is 14 amino acids long. The chain's CDR3 is CASSPQRDRGGYTF. The CDR3 DNA sequence: TGTGCCAGCAGCCCCCAGCGGGATAGGGGGGGCTACACCTTC.

The chain carries TRBV5-8 and TRBJ2-7; a possible D gene is TRBD1 (6 bases). The CDR3 runs 15 residues. Germline loops: CDR1 SGHTS, CDR2 YDEGEE. The V end lost 5 bases, the J end lost 5 bases, and 20 bases lay between the germline ends. The DNA of the CDR3 is TGTGCCAGCAGTCTCGCCAGGGGCTCTACCGACGAGCAGTACTTC. Translating gives CASSLARGSTDEQYF.

V and J are TRBV19 and TRBJ1-2; D not certain. This CDR3 spans 15 amino acids. V was cut by 6 bases and J by 0 bases, with 14 bases left in between. The germline V gene has CDR1 LNHDA and CDR2 SQIVND (reference sequence). The CDR3 coding sequence is TGTGCCAGTAGAACCGGGCAGGCCGCTAACTATGGCTACACCTTC. Encoded protein: CASRTGQAANYGYTF.